The clone carrying this T cell receptor (beta chain) has at least ten counts. Time point meaning: pre-sensitization, week 0. Stated treatment: therapeutic diphenylcyclopropenone sensitization with weekly scalp DPC. The data are from a study of human T cells and chemical hapten exposure. In the study overall: Small differences in pooled library volume mainly drove the variation in TCR yields per sample.

Library preparation tagged each individual cDNA molecule with a unique molecular identifier. Each CDR3 protein is one row after TCRdb ran MiXCR on the RACE reads. The top ten clones hold 11% to 15% of a sample with about 51,000 distinct CDR3 sequences, approximately 9.8% of them seen once. From germline, CDR1 is SGHNT and CDR2 YYREEE (reference sequence). V lost 1 base and J lost 6, with 11 bases in between. The CDR3 has 13 amino acids. The origin of this receptor is a woman aged 35 to 49 with alopecia areata. Some clones in this sample may be carry-over from other donors' samples. This chain uses TRBV5-4 with TRBJ2-7; D is possibly TRBD1 (5 bases). The sequences come from whole blood, collected in connection with sensitization to the hapten diphenylcyclopropenone (DPC). The CDR3 region has the DNA TGTGCCAGCAGCTTGCCACAGGTGGGCGAGCAGTACTTC. As protein: CASSLPQVGEQYF. Variable domain in full (rest from reference TRBV5-4 and TRBJ2-7): ETGVTQSPTHLIKTRGQQVTLRCSSQSGHNTVSWYQQALGQGPQFIFQYYREEENGRGNFPPRFSGLQFPNYSSELNVNALELDDSALYLCASSLPQVGEQYFGPGTRLTVT.